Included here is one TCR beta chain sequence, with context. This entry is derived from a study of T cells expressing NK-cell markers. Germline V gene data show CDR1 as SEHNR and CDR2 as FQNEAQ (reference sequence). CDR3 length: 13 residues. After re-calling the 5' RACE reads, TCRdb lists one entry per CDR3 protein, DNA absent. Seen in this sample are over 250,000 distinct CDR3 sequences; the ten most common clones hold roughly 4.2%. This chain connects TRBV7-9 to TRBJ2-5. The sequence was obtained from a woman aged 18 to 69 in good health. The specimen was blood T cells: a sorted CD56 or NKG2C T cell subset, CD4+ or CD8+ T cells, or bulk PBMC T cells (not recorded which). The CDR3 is CASSTWVGETQYF.